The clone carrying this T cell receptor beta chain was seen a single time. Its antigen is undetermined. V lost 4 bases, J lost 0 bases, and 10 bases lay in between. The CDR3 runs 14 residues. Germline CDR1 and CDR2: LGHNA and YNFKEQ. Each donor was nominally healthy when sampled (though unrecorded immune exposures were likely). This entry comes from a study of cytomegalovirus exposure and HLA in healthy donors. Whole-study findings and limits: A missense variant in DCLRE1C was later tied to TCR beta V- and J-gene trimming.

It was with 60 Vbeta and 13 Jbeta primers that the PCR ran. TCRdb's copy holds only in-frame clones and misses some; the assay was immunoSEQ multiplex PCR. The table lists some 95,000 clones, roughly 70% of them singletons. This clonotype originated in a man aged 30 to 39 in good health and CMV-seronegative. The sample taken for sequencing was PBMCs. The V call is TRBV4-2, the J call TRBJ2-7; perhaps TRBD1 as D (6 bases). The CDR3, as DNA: TGTGCCAGCAGCCCCACAGGGAGCTCCTACGAGCAGTACTTC. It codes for CASSPTGSSYEQYF.